The present TCR beta chain was sequenced within a study of CD8 T cells in Susac syndrome. After extraction with the RNeasy kit, roughly 0.5 to 1 ug of the RNA was reverse transcribed using random hexamers. TCRdb fed the immunoSEQ multiplex PCR reads into MiXCR, producing one record per CDR3 protein. The sample contains about 150,000 distinct CDR3 sequences, 85% to 95% of which appear only once. The study sequenced TCR beta in blood CD8+ and CD4+ T cells. Purification of the CD8+ and CD4+ T cells relied on negative isolation, and TEMRA cells underwent FACS enrichment. The CDR3 loop spans 15 amino acids. V lost 6 bases to trimming and J lost 0 bases; unmatched junction nucleotides: 1. Germline CDR1 is MDHEN and CDR2 is SYDVKM.

Sequencing input: CD4+ T cells from PBMCs. This clonotype was obtained from a human donor with multiple sclerosis. J is TRBJ2-1 and V is TRBV28, with 11 bases identical to TRBD1. The DNA of the CDR3 is TGTGCCAGCAGGGGACAGGGGGGCTCCTACAATGAGCAGTTCTTC. Translating it yields CASRGQGGSYNEQFF.